This T cell receptor (beta chain) was sequenced in a study of blood T cell repertoires in COVID-19. Study-wide context: Samples of COVID-19 (acute and convalescent) were obtained from the United States, Italy and Spain. PBMCs, B-cell-depleted T cells, or T cells were the source of the cDNA or gDNA that made up the material.

In the study's own analysis: Reference gene primer amplification gave nucleated cell count estimates. The assay was immunoSEQ multiplex PCR, and TCRdb's table has in-frame clones only and misses some. The V and J calls and the clone size are those of that table, but D and trimming were determined from the DNA. The table has around 63,000 clones, 81% seen once. The CDR3 is 16 amino acids. Germline CDR1 reads LGHNA; CDR2 reads YSLEER. V lost 4 bases, J lost 3 bases, and 10 bases stayed unmatched. The sequenced material came from peripheral blood. V and J are TRBV4-3 and TRBJ1-2; 8 bases align to TRBD1. The sequence came from a woman at least 80 years old with active or convalescent COVID-19. The CDR3 spells CASSLLTGALDYGYTF. The CDR3 nucleotides are TGCGCCAGCAGCCTATTGACAGGGGCGTTGGACTATGGCTACACCTTC.